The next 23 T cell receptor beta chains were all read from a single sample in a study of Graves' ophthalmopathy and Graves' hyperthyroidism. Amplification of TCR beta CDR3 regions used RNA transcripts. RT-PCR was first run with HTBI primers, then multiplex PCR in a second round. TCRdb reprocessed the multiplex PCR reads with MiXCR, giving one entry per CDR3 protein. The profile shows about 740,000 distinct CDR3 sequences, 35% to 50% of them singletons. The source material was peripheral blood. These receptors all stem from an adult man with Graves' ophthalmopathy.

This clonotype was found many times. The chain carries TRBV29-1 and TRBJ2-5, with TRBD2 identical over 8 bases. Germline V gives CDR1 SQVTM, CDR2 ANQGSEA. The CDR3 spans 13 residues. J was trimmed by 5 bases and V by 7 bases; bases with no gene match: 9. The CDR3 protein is CSAHPGLGETQYF. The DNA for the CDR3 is TGCAGCGCCCATCCGGGACTAGGGGAGACCCAGTACTTC.

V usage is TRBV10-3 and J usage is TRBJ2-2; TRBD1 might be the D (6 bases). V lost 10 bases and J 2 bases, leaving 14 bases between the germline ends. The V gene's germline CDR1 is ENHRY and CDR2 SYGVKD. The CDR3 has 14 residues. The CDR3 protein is CATIEGGNTGELFF. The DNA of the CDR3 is TGTGCCACTATAGAAGGGGGAAACACCGGGGAGCTGTTTTTT.

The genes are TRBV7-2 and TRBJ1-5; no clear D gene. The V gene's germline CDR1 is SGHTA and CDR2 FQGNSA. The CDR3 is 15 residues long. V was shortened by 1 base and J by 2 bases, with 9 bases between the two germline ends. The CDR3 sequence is CASSLDAWGNQPQHF. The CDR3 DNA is TGTGCCAGCAGCTTAGACGCCTGGGGCAATCAGCCCCAGCATTTT.

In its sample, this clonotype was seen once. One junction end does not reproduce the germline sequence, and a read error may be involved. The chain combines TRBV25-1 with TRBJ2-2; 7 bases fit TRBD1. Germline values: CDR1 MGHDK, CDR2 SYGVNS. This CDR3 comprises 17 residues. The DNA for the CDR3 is TGTGCCAGCAGATATACCACCGGGACAGAGAACGCCGGGGAGCTGTTTTTT. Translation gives CASRYTTGTENAGELFF.

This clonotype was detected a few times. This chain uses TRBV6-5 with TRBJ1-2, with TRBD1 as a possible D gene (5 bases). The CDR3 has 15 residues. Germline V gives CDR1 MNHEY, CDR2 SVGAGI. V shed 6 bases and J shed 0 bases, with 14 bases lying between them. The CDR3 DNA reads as TGTGCCAGCAGCCGCACAGGCCTAGCTAACTATGGCTACACCTTC. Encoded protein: CASSRTGLANYGYTF.

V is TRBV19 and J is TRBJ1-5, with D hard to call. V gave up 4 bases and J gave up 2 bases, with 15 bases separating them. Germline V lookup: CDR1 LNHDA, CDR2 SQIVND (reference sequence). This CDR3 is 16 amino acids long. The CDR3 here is CASSSGELEGNQPQHF. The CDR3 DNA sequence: TGTGCCAGTAGTAGCGGAGAGCTGGAAGGCAATCAGCCCCAGCATTTT.

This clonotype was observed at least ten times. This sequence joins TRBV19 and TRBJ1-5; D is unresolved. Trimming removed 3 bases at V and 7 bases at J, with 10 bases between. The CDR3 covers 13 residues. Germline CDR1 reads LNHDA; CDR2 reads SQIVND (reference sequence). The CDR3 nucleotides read TGTGCCAGTAGTATTGCGCAAGGCCAGCCCCAGCATTTT. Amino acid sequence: CASSIAQGQPQHF.

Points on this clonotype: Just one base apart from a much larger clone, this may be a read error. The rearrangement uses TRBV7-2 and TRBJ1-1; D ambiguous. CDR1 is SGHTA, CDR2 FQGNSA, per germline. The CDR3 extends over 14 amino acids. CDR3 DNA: TGTGCCAGCAGCTTAGACGCATCAAACACTGAAGCTTCCTTT. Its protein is CASSLDASNTEASF.

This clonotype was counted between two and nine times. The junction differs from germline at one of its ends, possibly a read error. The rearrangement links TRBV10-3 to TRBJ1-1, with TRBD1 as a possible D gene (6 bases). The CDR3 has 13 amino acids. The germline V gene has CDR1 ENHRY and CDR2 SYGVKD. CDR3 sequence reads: CASSERRGTQAFF. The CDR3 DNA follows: TGTGCCAGCAGTGAAAGGAGAGGGACACAAGCTTTCTTT.

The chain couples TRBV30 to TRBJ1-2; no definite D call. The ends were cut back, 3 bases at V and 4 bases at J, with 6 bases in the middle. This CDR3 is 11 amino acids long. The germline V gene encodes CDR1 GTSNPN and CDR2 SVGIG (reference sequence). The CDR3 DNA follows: TGTGCCTGGAGACAGCGCTATGGCTACACCTTC. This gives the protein CAWRQRYGYTF.

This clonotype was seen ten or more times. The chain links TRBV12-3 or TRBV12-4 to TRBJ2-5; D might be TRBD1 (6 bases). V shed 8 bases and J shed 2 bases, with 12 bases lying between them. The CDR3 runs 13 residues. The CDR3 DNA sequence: TGTGCCAGCTGGGACACCCTGCAAGAGACCCAGTACTTC. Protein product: CASWDTLQETQYF.

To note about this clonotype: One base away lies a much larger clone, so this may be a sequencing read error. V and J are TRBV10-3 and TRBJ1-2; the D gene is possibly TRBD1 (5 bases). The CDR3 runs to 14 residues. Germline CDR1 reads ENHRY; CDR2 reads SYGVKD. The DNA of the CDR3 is TGTGCCTTCAGTGCGGGGGAGGGGATTTATGGCTACACCTTC. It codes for CAFSAGEGIYGYTF.

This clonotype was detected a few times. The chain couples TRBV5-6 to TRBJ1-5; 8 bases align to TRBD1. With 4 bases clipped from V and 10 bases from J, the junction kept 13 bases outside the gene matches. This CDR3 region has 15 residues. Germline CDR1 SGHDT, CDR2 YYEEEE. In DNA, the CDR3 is TGTGCCAGCAGCACCTATGGACAGGGTAGACTTCCCCAGCATTTT. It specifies CASSTYGQGRLPQHF.

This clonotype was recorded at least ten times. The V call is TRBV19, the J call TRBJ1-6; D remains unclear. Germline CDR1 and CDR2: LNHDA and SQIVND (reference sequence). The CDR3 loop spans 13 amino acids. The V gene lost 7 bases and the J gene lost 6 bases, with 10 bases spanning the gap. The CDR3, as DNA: TGTGCCAGTATTTGGGTTTGTAATTCACCCCTCCACTTT. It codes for CASIWVCNSPLHF. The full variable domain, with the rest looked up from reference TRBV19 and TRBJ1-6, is DGGITQSPKYLFRKEGQNVTLSCEQNLNHDAMYWYRQDPGQGLRLIYYSQIVNDFQKGDIAEGYSVSREKKESFPLTVTSAQKNPTAFYLCASIWVCNSPLHFGNGTRLTVT.

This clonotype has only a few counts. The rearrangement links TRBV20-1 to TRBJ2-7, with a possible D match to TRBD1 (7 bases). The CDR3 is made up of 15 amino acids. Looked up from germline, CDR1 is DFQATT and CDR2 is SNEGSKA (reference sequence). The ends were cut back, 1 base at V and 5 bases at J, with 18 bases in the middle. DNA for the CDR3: TGCAGTGCTAGAGGAGGGGGCCGGGAGTTCGACGAGCAGTACTTC. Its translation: CSARGGGREFDEQYF.

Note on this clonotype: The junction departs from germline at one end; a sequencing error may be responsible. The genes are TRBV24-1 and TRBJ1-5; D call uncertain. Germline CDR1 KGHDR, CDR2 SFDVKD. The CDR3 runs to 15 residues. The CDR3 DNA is TGTGCCAGCAGTTCCAGAAGGACCCCCAATCAGCCCCAGCATTTT. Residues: CASSSRRTPNQPQHF.

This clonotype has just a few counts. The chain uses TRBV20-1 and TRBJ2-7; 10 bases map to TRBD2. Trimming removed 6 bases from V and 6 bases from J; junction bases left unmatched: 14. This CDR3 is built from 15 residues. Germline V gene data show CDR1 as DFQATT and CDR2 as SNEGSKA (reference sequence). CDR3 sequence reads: CSAPGGTSEELEQYF. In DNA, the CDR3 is TGCAGTGCACCCGGGGGGACTAGCGAGGAGCTCGAGCAGTACTTC.

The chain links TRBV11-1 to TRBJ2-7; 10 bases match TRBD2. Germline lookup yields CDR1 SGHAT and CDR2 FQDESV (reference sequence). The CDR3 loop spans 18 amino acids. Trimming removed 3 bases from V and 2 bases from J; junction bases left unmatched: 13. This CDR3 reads CASSFPGGLAGVPYEQYF. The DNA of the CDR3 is TGTGCCAGCAGCTTCCCCGGGGGCCTAGCGGGAGTTCCCTACGAGCAGTACTTC.

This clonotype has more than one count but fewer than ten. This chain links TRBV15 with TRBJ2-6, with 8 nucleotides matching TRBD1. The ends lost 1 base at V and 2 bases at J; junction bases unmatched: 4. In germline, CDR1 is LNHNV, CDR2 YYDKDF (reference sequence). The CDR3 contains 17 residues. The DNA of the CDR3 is TGTGCCACCAGCAGAGGGACAGGGCTTACTGGGGCCAACGTCCTGACTTTC. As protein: CATSRGTGLTGANVLTF.

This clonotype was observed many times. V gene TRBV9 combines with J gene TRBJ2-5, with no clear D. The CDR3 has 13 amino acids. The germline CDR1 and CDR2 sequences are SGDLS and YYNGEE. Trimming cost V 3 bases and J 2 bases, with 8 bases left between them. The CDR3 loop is CASSEGPQETQYF. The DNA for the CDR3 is TGTGCCAGCAGCGAAGGACCACAAGAGACCCAGTACTTC.

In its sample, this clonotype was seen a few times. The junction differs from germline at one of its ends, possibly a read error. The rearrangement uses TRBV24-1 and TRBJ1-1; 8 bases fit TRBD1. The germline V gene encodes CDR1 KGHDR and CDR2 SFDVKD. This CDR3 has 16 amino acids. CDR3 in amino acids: CASSYSPGTGNTEAFF. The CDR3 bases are TGTGCCAGCAGTTACTCGCCCGGGACAGGGAACACTGAAGCTTTCTTT.

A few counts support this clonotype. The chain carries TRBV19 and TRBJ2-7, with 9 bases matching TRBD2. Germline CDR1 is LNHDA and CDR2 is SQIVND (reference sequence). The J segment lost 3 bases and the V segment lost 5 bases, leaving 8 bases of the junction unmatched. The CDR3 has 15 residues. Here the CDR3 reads CASSAGTSTLYEQYF. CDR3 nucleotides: TGTGCCAGTAGTGCGGGGACTAGCACCCTCTACGAGCAGTACTTC.

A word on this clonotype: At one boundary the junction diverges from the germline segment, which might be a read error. This CDR3 reads CASSPRAVNEKLLF. CDR3 in DNA: TGTGCCAGCAGCCCCCGGGCCGTTAATGAAAAACTGCTTTTT. J is TRBJ1-4 and V is TRBV7-9; no definite D call. CDR3 size: 14 residues. Germline V CDR1 and CDR2: SEHNR, FQNEAQ (reference sequence).